One sample yielded the 17 T cell receptor beta chains listed below, sequenced in a study of OX40 agonist ivuxolimab in advanced cancers. Repertoires were generated with immunoSEQ multiplex PCR, while TCRdb's copy carries only in-frame clones and drops some. Among tens of thousands of clones listed, approximately 86% were seen once. Sequences were derived from CD4+ or CD8+ T cells sorted from blood, sampled in a trial of the OX40 agonist ivuxolimab. These receptors all come from an adult with an advanced solid tumor such as melanoma, head and neck, liver or kidney cancer.

The chain combines TRBV7-9 with TRBJ2-7, with D possibly matching TRBD2 (6 bases). Looked up from germline, CDR1 is SEHNR and CDR2 is FQNEAQ (reference sequence). V was pared by 5 bases and J by 2 bases, with 22 bases between. There are 17 residues in the CDR3. The chain's CDR3 is CASSKFPEGLPPYEQYF. For the CDR3, the DNA is TGTGCCAGCAGCAAATTCCCCGAGGGACTCCCGCCCTACGAGCAGTACTTC.

In its sample, this clone was seen a few times. The V and J genes are TRBV9 and TRBJ2-1; 10 bases line up with TRBD2. CDR3 size: 15 residues. The junction had 5 bases not matched to a gene; V was cut back by 2 bases and J by 6 bases. Germline V gene lookup returns CDR1 SGDLS and CDR2 YYNGEE. Written as DNA, the CDR3 is TGTGCCAGCAGCGTTGATCAGCGGGAGGGCAATGAGCAGTTCTTC. Its translation is CASSVDQREGNEQFF.

The chain employs TRBV6-1 and TRBJ2-1, with TRBD2 identical over 9 bases. The CDR3 totals 13 residues. The ends lost 7 bases at V and 7 bases at J; junction bases unmatched: 5. The germline V gene has CDR1 MNHNS and CDR2 SASEGT. This chain's CDR3 is CASMTSGTNEQFF. The DNA for the CDR3 is TGTGCCAGCATGACTAGCGGTACAAATGAGCAGTTCTTC.

The J gene is TRBJ2-1, the V gene TRBV19; D not certain. The CDR3 has 14 residues. The V end was cut by 1 base, the J end by 2 bases, with 6 bases between. CDR1 LNHDA and CDR2 SQIVND come from the germline V gene (reference sequence). This chain's CDR3 is CASSIGGTYNEQFF. DNA for the CDR3: TGTGCCAGTAGTATAGGTGGCACCTACAATGAGCAGTTCTTC.

The chain carries TRBV7-2 and TRBJ2-5, with 7 bases lining up with TRBD2. Germline CDR1 and CDR2: SGHTA and FQGNSA. This CDR3 contains 14 residues. The junction had 6 bases not matched to a gene; V was cut back by 6 bases and J by 2 bases. DNA for the CDR3: TGTGCCAGCAGTCCGACTAGCTCTCAAGAGACCCAGTACTTC. Its translation is CASSPTSSQETQYF.

Here the CDR3 reads CASSYSRGRGLLEAFF. The CDR3 nucleotides are TGTGCCAGCAGTTACTCGAGGGGCAGGGGGCTACTTGAAGCTTTCTTT. This rearrangement joins TRBV6-5 to TRBJ1-1; 8 nucleotides align to TRBD1. CDR1 and CDR2 (germline): MNHEY, SVGAGI. The CDR3 sequence is 16 residues long. V gave up 0 bases and J gave up 7 bases; unmatched junction bases: 10.

The V call is TRBV11-2, the J call TRBJ2-7; D possibly corresponds to TRBD1 (6 bases). Germline V CDR1 and CDR2: SGHAT, FQNNGV. Trimming shortened V by 0 bases and J by 1 base, and 16 bases separated the two germline ends. CDR3 length equals 17 residues. The CDR3 reads CASSLDRRQGLSYEQYF. The CDR3, as DNA: TGTGCCAGCAGCTTAGATCGACGGCAGGGGTTATCCTACGAGCAGTACTTC. The full variable domain, with the rest looked up from reference TRBV11-2 and TRBJ2-7, is EAGVAQSPRYKIIEKRQSVAFWCNPISGHATLYWYQQILGQGPKLLIQFQNNGVVDDSQLPKDRFSAERLKGVDSTLKIQPAKLEDSAVYLCASSLDRRQGLSYEQYFGPGTRLTVT.

The rearrangement uses TRBV10-1 and TRBJ2-1, with a tentative D call TRBD2 (6 bases). Trimming removed 5 bases from V and 4 bases from J, with 9 bases in between. The CDR3 runs 13 residues. The germline gives CDR1 WNHNN, CDR2 SYGVQD (reference sequence). The CDR3 loop reads CASSPSEYNEQFF. As DNA, the CDR3 is TGCGCCAGCAGTCCTAGCGAGTACAATGAGCAGTTCTTC.

The chain couples TRBV7-2 to TRBJ2-4; no clear D. V lost 4 bases, J lost 11 bases, and 15 bases lay in between. The V gene's germline CDR1 is SGHTA and CDR2 FQGNSA. This CDR3 is built from 13 residues. The CDR3 sequence is CASSSLMADFQYF. In DNA form, the CDR3 reads TGTGCCAGCAGCTCCTTGATGGCAGACTTTCAGTACTTC.

DNA for the CDR3: TGTGCCAGCAGTTTGGGGGGCCCTTACAATGAGCAGTTCTTC. Its protein is CASSLGGPYNEQFF. V and J are TRBV27 and TRBJ2-1; D assignment may be TRBD1 or TRBD2 (6 bases each). CDR1 MNHEY and CDR2 SMNVEV come from the germline V gene (reference sequence). The CDR3 sequence is 14 residues long. Between the trimmed V and J ends, which lost 3 bases and 4 bases, there was a span of 10 bases.

The chain is built from TRBV2 and TRBJ1-2; D call uncertain. CDR3 length: 12 amino acids. Looked up from germline, CDR1 is SNHLY and CDR2 is FYNNEI. The V gene lost 4 bases and the J gene lost 3 bases, with 6 bases spanning the gap. CDR3 residues: CASSGEYYGYTF. The CDR3 region has the DNA TGTGCCAGCAGTGGGGAGTACTATGGCTACACCTTC.

There are a few counts of this clone. The V gene is TRBV28, the J gene TRBJ1-1; D uncertain. Per germline, CDR1 MDHEN and CDR2 SYDVKM. The CDR3 loop spans 13 amino acids. V dropped 10 bases and J dropped 1 base, with 13 bases sitting between them. CDR3 amino acids: CATRKATNTEAFF. Here the CDR3 DNA reads TGTGCCACCCGTAAAGCGACGAACACTGAAGCTTTCTTT. Full variable domain (outside the CDR3, taken from reference TRBV28 and TRBJ1-1): DVKVTQSSRYLVKRTGEKVFLECVQDMDHENMFWYRQDPGLGLRLIYFSYDVKMKEKGDIPEGYSVSREKKERFSLILESASTNQTSMYLCATRKATNTEAFFGQGTRLTVV.

The chain recombines TRBV11-2 with TRBJ2-7; D possibly corresponds to TRBD2 (6 bases). CDR3 length: 14 residues. Germline CDR1 and CDR2: SGHAT and FQNNGV. Deletions cut 4 bases from V and 1 base from J, with 11 bases between. CDR3 DNA: TGTGCCAGCAGCTCCAGTGGGGGGTCCTACGAGCAGTACTTC. Translating gives CASSSSGGSYEQYF.

This chain connects TRBV30 to TRBJ1-5; D is uncertain. CDR1 is GTSNPN, CDR2 SVGIG, per germline (reference sequence). The CDR3 is 13 residues long. V lost 1 base and J lost 0, with 4 bases in between. The CDR3 loop is CAWSGNSNQPQHF. CDR3 coding DNA: TGTGCCTGGAGTGGGAATAGCAATCAGCCCCAGCATTTT.

V usage is TRBV19 and J usage is TRBJ2-7; 7 bases are a match to TRBD2. Germline-derived CDR1 and CDR2 are LNHDA and SQIVND (reference sequence). The CDR3 consists of 14 residues. The ends lost 1 base at V and 3 bases at J; junction bases unmatched: 3. The CDR3 reads CASSIGAGLYEQYF. The CDR3 DNA sequence: TGTGCCAGTAGTATAGGAGCGGGACTCTACGAGCAGTACTTC.

The rearrangement joins TRBV7-9 to TRBJ1-1, with no clear D. Deletions cut 0 bases from V and 1 base from J, with 18 bases between. CDR3 size: 18 residues. Germline V CDR1 and CDR2: SEHNR, FQNEAQ (reference sequence). This chain's CDR3 is CASSLARNGWETNTEAFF. CDR3 DNA: TGTGCCAGCAGCTTAGCAAGGAATGGCTGGGAAACGAACACTGAAGCTTTCTTT.

J is TRBJ1-5 and V is TRBV15; no clear D gene. The CDR3 contains 13 residues. Germline V gene lookup returns CDR1 LNHNV and CDR2 YYDKDF (reference sequence). V lost 3 bases and J 1 base, leaving 4 bases between the germline ends. The chain's CDR3 is CATSRKSNQPQHF. Written as DNA, the CDR3 is TGTGCCACCAGCAGGAAAAGCAATCAGCCCCAGCATTTT.